The clone carrying this T cell receptor beta chain showed up just once. What it binds is not known. The data derive from a study of cytomegalovirus exposure and HLA in healthy donors. Study outcomes and limitations: Per a later analysis, HLA-associated TCR beta chains showed more clonal expansion than other, equally common TCR beta chains. Among the CMV-associated chains, a few were confirmed in vitro as specific for CMV antigens. The authors later linked a missense DCLRE1C variant to TCR beta V- and J-gene trimming.

The CDR3 has 14 amino acids. J gave up 5 bases and V 4 bases, and 7 bases lay outside the gene matches. Per germline, CDR1 SGHAT and CDR2 FQNNGV. Unrecorded immune exposures were likely, despite nominal health at sampling. The study ran its PCR with 60 Vbeta and 13 Jbeta primers. Sequencing was performed with immunoSEQ multiplex PCR; in TCRdb, only in-frame clones are kept and a portion is missing. The profile shows about 160,000 clones, about 85% of them singletons. This chain joins TRBV11-2 and TRBJ2-7; TRBD1 agrees at 8 bases. This TCR was recovered from a man aged 45-60 years in good health and CMV-seropositive. Sequencing was done on a sample of PBMCs. CDR3 in amino acids: CASSSLDRGHEQYF. The CDR3 DNA follows: TGTGCCAGCAGCTCCCTAGACAGGGGCCACGAGCAGTACTTC.